Each of the 15 T cell receptor beta chains below was sequenced from the same sample in a study of blood T cell repertoires in COVID-19. The repertoire was sequenced with immunoSEQ multiplex PCR; TCRdb's copy has only in-frame clones and lacks some. The data show under 300,000 clones, around 85% seen once. Sequenced: peripheral blood. The receptor set was obtained from a man between 60 and 70 years old with acute or convalescent COVID-19.

V usage is TRBV6-5 and J usage is TRBJ1-4, with a tentative D call TRBD1 (5 bases). V dropped 8 bases and J dropped 6 bases, with 16 bases sitting between them. CDR1 MNHEY and CDR2 SVGAGI come from the germline V gene. CDR3 size: 14 residues. CDR3 sequence (DNA): TGTGCCAGCGTGTCCGCAGGGATGTATGAAAAACTGTTTTTT. Translating gives CASVSAGMYEKLFF.

The V and J genes are TRBV12-3 or TRBV12-4 and TRBJ1-6, with 8 bases identical to TRBD1. Unmatched junction bases numbered 2, after V lost 6 bases and J lost 10 bases. The length of the CDR3 is 12 residues. The CDR3 DNA reads as TGTGCCAGCAGGACAGGGGAATCACCCCTCCACTTT. Protein: CASRTGESPLHF.

This chain connects TRBV11-1 to TRBJ2-7, with D perhaps TRBD1 (5 bases). The V gene's germline CDR1 is SGHAT and CDR2 FQDESV (reference sequence). V was trimmed by 5 bases and J by 2 bases, leaving 10 bases between them. The CDR3 is 13 amino acids. Here the CDR3 reads CASSPQQAYEQYF. CDR3 in DNA: TGTGCCAGCAGCCCTCAACAGGCCTACGAGCAGTACTTC.

Ten or more counts support this clone. This sequence joins TRBV28 and TRBJ2-5; the match to TRBD1 covers 7 bases. This CDR3 spans 16 amino acids. V lost 5 bases and J lost 4; bases outside the gene matches: 13. The germline V gene encodes CDR1 MDHEN and CDR2 SYDVKM. CDR3 sequence reads: CASSELGQGVSETQYF. CDR3 DNA: TGTGCCAGCAGTGAATTAGGGCAGGGGGTGTCAGAGACCCAGTACTTC.

This CDR3 is CASSQQRGGETQYF. Here the CDR3 DNA reads TGTGCCAGCAGTCAACAGCGGGGGGGAGAGACCCAGTACTTC. The V gene is TRBV11-3, the J gene TRBJ2-5; TRBD2 aligns across 10 bases. Unmatched junction bases numbered 5, after V lost 6 bases and J lost 4 bases. This CDR3 is 14 amino acids long. Germline V gene data show CDR1 as SGHNT and CDR2 as YENEEA.

The chain employs TRBV7-2 and TRBJ1-2, with D unclear. The CDR3 has 16 residues. Trimming left V 5 bases short and J 8 bases short, with 24 bases between. Per the germline V gene, CDR1 is SGHTA and CDR2 is FQGNSA. CDR3 amino acids: CASSPLPRTGLFGYTF. In DNA, the CDR3 is TGTGCCAGCAGCCCCCTCCCTAGGACTGGGTTATTCGGCTACACCTTC.

The V call is TRBV10-3, the J call TRBJ2-2; 7 bases match TRBD2. The CDR3 is 15 residues long. In germline, CDR1 is ENHRY, CDR2 SYGVKD. J was trimmed by 4 bases and V by 8 bases; bases with no gene match: 10. The CDR3, as DNA: TGTGCCATCTCTCCGGGGGGAGAAGGCACCGGGGAGCTGTTTTTT. Protein sequence: CAISPGGEGTGELFF.

The chain joins TRBV7-3 to TRBJ2-4, with 9 nucleotides matching TRBD2. The ends lost 3 bases at V and 5 bases at J; junction bases unmatched: 11. CDR3 length: 17 residues. The germline V gene encodes CDR1 SGHTA and CDR2 FQGTGA. CDR3 sequence reads: CASSLTSGPPRENIQYF. In DNA form, the CDR3 reads TGTGCCAGCAGCTTGACTAGCGGCCCCCCGAGGGAAAACATTCAGTACTTC.

The rearrangement joins TRBV19 to TRBJ1-2; 11 bases are a match to TRBD1. The CDR3 length is 13 residues. V trimming: 8 bases; J trimming: 7 bases; junction bases outside the gene matches: 6. Germline V gene lookup returns CDR1 LNHDA and CDR2 SQIVND (reference sequence). CDR3 DNA sequence: TGTGCCAGTCGGACAGGGGGCAGAATTGGCTACACCTTC. Translated: CASRTGGRIGYTF.

This chain connects TRBV9 to TRBJ2-1; TRBD2 agrees at 10 bases. V lost 3 bases and J lost 5; bases outside the gene matches: 8. CDR1 and CDR2 from the germline V gene are SGDLS and YYNGEE. The CDR3 is 16 amino acids. CDR3 DNA sequence: TGTGCCAGCAGCGCGGCTCCTAGCGGGGGTCACAATGAGCAGTTCTTC. As protein: CASSAAPSGGHNEQFF.

This chain links TRBV9 with TRBJ1-6; 10 positions agree with TRBD1. This CDR3 spans 18 amino acids. Unmatched junction bases numbered 6, after V lost 3 bases and J lost 0 bases. Germline lookup yields CDR1 SGDLS and CDR2 YYNGEE. The CDR3 coding sequence is TGTGCCAGCAGCGCGGGACAGGGGAGGCCCTCCTATAATTCACCCCTCCACTTT. This sequence encodes CASSAGQGRPSYNSPLHF. Based on the CDR3 plus reference TRBV9 and TRBJ1-6, the full variable domain is DSGVTQTPKHLITATGQRVTLRCSPRSGDLSVYWYQQSLDQGLQFLIQYYNGEERAKGNILERFSAQQFPDLHSELNLSSLELGDSALYFCASSAGQGRPSYNSPLHFGNGTRLTVT.

This sequence joins TRBV19 and TRBJ1-1, with 8 bases aligning to TRBD1. Germline lookup yields CDR1 LNHDA and CDR2 SQIVND (reference sequence). The CDR3 loop spans 15 amino acids. V lost 1 base to trimming and J lost 11 bases; unmatched junction nucleotides: 12. CDR3 nucleotide sequence: TGTGCCAGTAGTATAGGCGGGACAGGAAACCCAGAGGCTTTCTTT. Translation gives CASSIGGTGNPEAFF.

The gene calls are TRBV30 and TRBJ2-2, with TRBD1 matching 7 bases. The CDR3 consists of 15 residues. From germline, CDR1 is GTSNPN and CDR2 SVGIG (reference sequence). The ends lost 5 bases at V and 5 bases at J; junction bases unmatched: 11. This CDR3 reads CAWGAGRGITGELFF. CDR3 sequence (DNA): TGTGCCTGGGGGGCCGGCAGGGGGATAACCGGGGAGCTGTTTTTT. The variable domain in full, with the rest retrieved from reference TRBV30 and TRBJ2-2, is SQTIHQWPATLVQPVGSPLSLECTVEGTSNPNLYWYRQAAGRGLQLLFYSVGIGQISSEVPQNLSASRPQDRQFILSSKKLLLSDSGFYLCAWGAGRGITGELFFGEGSRLTVL.

The chain joins TRBV7-2 to TRBJ1-5; 11 positions match TRBD1. Germline V gene data show CDR1 as SGHTA and CDR2 as FQGNSA. CDR3 length: 16 amino acids. Trimming at V came to 5 bases and at J to 5 bases, leaving 8 bases not matched to a gene. The CDR3 here is CASSVPPGQGDQPQHF. In DNA, the CDR3 is TGTGCCAGCAGCGTACCCCCGGGACAGGGGGATCAGCCCCAGCATTTT. Supplemented by reference TRBV7-2 and TRBJ1-5, the full variable domain reads GAGVSQSPSNKVTEKGKDVELRCDPISGHTALYWYRQSLGQGLEFLIYFQGNSAPDKSGLPSDRFSAERTGGSVSTLTIQRTQQEDSAVYLCASSVPPGQGDQPQHFGDGTRLSIL.

The rearrangement joins TRBV2 to TRBJ2-3; tentative D call: TRBD2 (6 bases). The CDR3 spans 16 residues. Trimming took 2 bases from V and 0 from J, leaving 12 bases between them. The germline V gene has CDR1 SNHLY and CDR2 FYNNEI. The CDR3 region has the DNA TGTGCCAGCAGTGAACAGCTAGCGAGGAGCACAGATACGCAGTATTTT. Translation gives CASSEQLARSTDTQYF. The whole variable domain, filled in from reference TRBV2 and TRBJ2-3, reads EPEVTQTPSHQVTQMGQEVILRCVPISNHLYFYWYRQILGQKVEFLVSFYNNEISEKSEIFDDQFSVERPDGSNFTLKIRSTKLEDSAMYFCASSEQLARSTDTQYFGPGTRLTVL.